The sample holds many counts of the clone carrying this T cell receptor (beta chain). Template switching introduced a universal primer site, and the cDNA bore unique molecular identifiers. TCRdb recomputed calls from the 5' RACE reads with MiXCR, one row per CDR3 protein. The sample has roughly 720,000 distinct CDR3 sequences; 15% to 20% are singletons. V was shortened by 3 bases and J by 8 bases, with 15 bases between the two germline ends. The CDR3 has 14 residues. This sample was included in a study of identical twins. The same specimen was also included in a second study, on T cells expressing NK-cell markers. That paper notes: Cells sorted as CD3+CD56+NKG2C+, CD3+CD56+NKG2C- and CD3+CD56-NKG2C+ T cells supplied the TCR beta repertoires. For about six donors, the dominant NKG2C+ clonotypes made up about 1.0-8% of their CD8+ T cells.

The sequencing sample was made of PBMCs. The chain has TRBV12-3 or TRBV12-4 and TRBJ2-3, with unresolved D. This clonotype originated in a woman in her late teens or twenties in good health. The CDR3 sequence: CASSLEPPRSTQYF. The CDR3 DNA follows: TGTGCCAGCAGTTTGGAGCCACCCCGGAGTACGCAGTATTTT.